The 3 T cell receptor beta chains below were found in one sample sequenced in a study of blood T cell repertoires in COVID-19. Using immunoSEQ multiplex PCR, the repertoire was profiled, and TCRdb retains in-frame clones only, with some absent. The repertoire holds around 97,000 clones, with roughly 87% as singletons. Sequenced: peripheral blood. The receptor set was obtained from a man aged 50-59 years in a cohort sampled during active COVID-19.

This chain connects TRBV19 to TRBJ1-2; TRBD1 aligns across 11 bases. Germline CDR1 and CDR2: LNHDA and SQIVND (reference sequence). The CDR3 runs to 15 residues. V was clipped by 5 bases and J by 5 bases; unmatched bases: 7. The CDR3 spells CASSSRTGGIYGYTF. The CDR3 nucleotides are TGTGCCAGTAGTTCCAGGACAGGGGGCATATATGGCTACACCTTC.

As to this clone: One end of the junction is discordant with germline, which a read error may explain. This sequence joins TRBV5-5 and TRBJ2-7, with 7 positions matching TRBD1. CDR3 length: 13 residues. The germline gives CDR1 SGHKS, CDR2 YYEKEE (reference sequence). CDR3 DNA sequence: TGTGCCAGCAGCTCTCGGGACGCCCCTGGACAGGCCTTC. It specifies CASSSRDAPGQAF.

This chain connects TRBV5-6 to TRBJ1-4; 8 positions match TRBD1. CDR3 size: 14 residues. Germline-derived CDR1 and CDR2 are SGHDT and YYEEEE. J was trimmed by 8 bases and V by 4 bases; bases with no gene match: 7. The CDR3 sequence: CASSRDRGVEKLFF. In DNA form, the CDR3 reads TGTGCCAGCAGCCGCGACAGGGGAGTAGAAAAACTGTTTTTT.